The 14 T cell receptor beta chains in this list originate from one sample, sequenced in a study of blood T cell repertoires in COVID-19. Repertoires were generated with immunoSEQ multiplex PCR, while TCRdb's copy carries only in-frame clones and drops some. The table has fewer than 350,000 clones, roughly 90% seen once. Sample: peripheral blood. These receptors all stem from a woman between 65 and 79 years old with COVID-19, enrolled during active disease.

The chain recombines TRBV12-3 or TRBV12-4 with TRBJ2-7, with 7 bases that match TRBD1. The trim removed 6 bases at V and 5 bases at J, leaving 4 bases unmatched. CDR3 size: 12 residues. This chain's CDR3 is CASSRQGDEQYF. The CDR3 DNA is TGTGCCAGCAGCCGACAGGGCGACGAGCAGTACTTC.

This sequence joins TRBV5-4 and TRBJ2-7; 7 bases are a match to TRBD1. Per the germline V gene, CDR1 is SGHNT and CDR2 is YYREEE (reference sequence). V dropped 4 bases and J dropped 2; count of bases not matched to a gene: 6. The CDR3 is made up of 14 amino acids. The CDR3 sequence is CASSLQQGPYEQYF. DNA for the CDR3: TGTGCCAGCAGCCTGCAACAGGGGCCCTACGAGCAGTACTTC.

This clone was detected a few times. V and J are TRBV21-1 and TRBJ1-1; the table gives TRBD1 as D, unverified against the DNA. TRBV21-1 has pseudogene status. The CDR3 extends over 17 amino acids. CDR3 sequence: CASSTTDRVGVTTEAFF. Here the CDR3 DNA reads TGTGCCAGCAGCACGACAGACAGGGTTGGGGTCACCACTGAAGCTTTCTTT.

The genes are TRBV3-1 (or the pseudogene TRBV3-2) and TRBJ1-2, with 8 bases lining up with TRBD1. The CDR3 length is 14 residues. Germline trimming cut 1 base from V and 7 bases from J; bases unmatched to any gene: 5. The germline V gene has CDR1 LGHDT and CDR2 YNNKEL (reference sequence). The CDR3 here is CASSQGTGGIGYTF. CDR3 DNA: TGTGCCAGCAGCCAAGGCACAGGGGGTATTGGCTACACCTTC.

The chain has TRBV7-2 and TRBJ2-6, with D possibly being TRBD1 (5 bases). Looked up from germline, CDR1 is SGHTA and CDR2 is FQGNSA. This CDR3 is built from 17 residues. The V end lost 5 bases, the J end lost 0 bases, and 14 bases lay between the germline ends. The CDR3 region has the DNA TGTGCCAGCAGCAGAGACAGCCCGTACTCTGGGGCCAACGTCCTGACTTTC. This codes for CASSRDSPYSGANVLTF.

The chain recombines TRBV3-1 (or the pseudogene TRBV3-2) with TRBJ1-1, with a possible D match to TRBD1 (5 bases). The CDR3 has 11 amino acids. Per germline, CDR1 LGHDT and CDR2 YNNKEL (reference sequence). V was shortened by 8 bases and J by 5 bases, with 9 bases between the two germline ends. For the CDR3, the DNA is TGTGCCAGCTCGGGGGGTACTGAAGCTTTCTTT. Its translation: CASSGGTEAFF.

J is TRBJ1-5 and V is TRBV25-1; D is perhaps TRBD1 (6 bases). The CDR3 is made up of 16 amino acids. CDR1 is MGHDK, CDR2 SYGVNS, per germline. The V and J ends lost 6 bases and 2 bases respectively, with 17 bases between them. CDR3 loop: CASSRLQGRGNQPQHF. CDR3 DNA sequence: TGTGCCAGCAGCCGCTTACAGGGTCGAGGCAATCAGCCCCAGCATTTT.

The CDR3 coding sequence is TGTGCCAGCAGCCAAGGCTTGCAGGCCAACACTGAAGCTTTCTTT. Translated, it gives CASSQGLQANTEAFF. The chain uses TRBV3-1 (or the pseudogene TRBV3-2) and TRBJ1-1, with unresolved D. Trimming pared 1 base from V and 2 bases from J, leaving 11 bases between. Germline V gene data show CDR1 as LGHDT and CDR2 as YNNKEL (reference sequence). The CDR3 spans 15 residues.

V and J are TRBV7-3 and TRBJ2-2; 10 nucleotides line up with TRBD2. CDR3 size: 17 residues. The V and J ends lost 5 bases and 0 bases, in that order; junction bases with no gene match: 6. Germline lookup yields CDR1 SGHTA and CDR2 FQGTGA. CDR3: CASSPVGLAANTGELFF. The CDR3 nucleotides are TGTGCCAGCAGCCCCGTCGGACTAGCGGCGAACACCGGGGAGCTGTTTTTT.

As regards this clone: Germline is not matched at one junction end, which may reflect a read error. The genes are TRBV6-5 and TRBJ2-7; TRBD2 matches at 9 bases. The CDR3 sequence is 16 residues long. Germline V gene sequence: CDR1 MNHEY, CDR2 SVGAGI. Here the CDR3 DNA reads TGTGCCAGCAGTTACAAGGCTAGCGGGGTCTCCGACGAGCAGTACTTC. This sequence encodes CASSYKASGVSDEQYF.

The chain joins TRBV30 to TRBJ1-4; maybe TRBD1 (5 bases). CDR1 is GTSNPN, CDR2 SVGIG, per germline (reference sequence). V was cut by 0 bases and J by 5 bases, with 7 bases left in between. The CDR3 length is 13 residues. CDR3 sequence reads: CAWSVPGNEKLFF. DNA for the CDR3: TGTGCCTGGAGTGTACCAGGGAATGAAAAACTGTTTTTT. Using reference TRBV30 and TRBJ1-4 for the parts outside the CDR3, the full variable domain is SQTIHQWPATLVQPVGSPLSLECTVEGTSNPNLYWYRQAAGRGLQLLFYSVGIGQISSEVPQNLSASRPQDRQFILSSKKLLLSDSGFYLCAWSVPGNEKLFFGSGTQLSVL.

The rearrangement joins TRBV21-1 to TRBJ2-2; the listed D gene, TRBD2, was not tested against the DNA. TRBV21-1 represents a pseudogene. The CDR3 is made up of 15 amino acids. The CDR3 nucleotides read TGTGCCAGCCCTAGGACTAGCGGGGTCGCCGGGGAGCTGTTTTTT. It specifies CASPRTSGVAGELFF.

The rearrangement links TRBV14 to TRBJ1-4; D is possibly TRBD1 (6 bases). This CDR3 region has 15 residues. The ends were cut back, 5 bases at V and 4 bases at J, with 14 bases in the middle. The germline CDR1 and CDR2 sequences are SGHDN and FVKESK. CDR3 DNA sequence: TGTGCCAGCAGCTTCCGGACAGTCCGTAATGAAAAACTGTTTTTT. Protein: CASSFRTVRNEKLFF.

The J gene is TRBJ1-1, the V gene TRBV10-2; tentative D call: TRBD1 (5 bases). The CDR3 runs 13 residues. The ends were cut back, 3 bases at V and 3 bases at J, with 8 bases in the middle. Germline V gene data show CDR1 as WSHSY and CDR2 as SAAADI. The CDR3 region is CASSEKGDTEAFF. In DNA form, the CDR3 reads TGCGCCAGCAGTGAAAAAGGGGACACTGAAGCTTTCTTT.